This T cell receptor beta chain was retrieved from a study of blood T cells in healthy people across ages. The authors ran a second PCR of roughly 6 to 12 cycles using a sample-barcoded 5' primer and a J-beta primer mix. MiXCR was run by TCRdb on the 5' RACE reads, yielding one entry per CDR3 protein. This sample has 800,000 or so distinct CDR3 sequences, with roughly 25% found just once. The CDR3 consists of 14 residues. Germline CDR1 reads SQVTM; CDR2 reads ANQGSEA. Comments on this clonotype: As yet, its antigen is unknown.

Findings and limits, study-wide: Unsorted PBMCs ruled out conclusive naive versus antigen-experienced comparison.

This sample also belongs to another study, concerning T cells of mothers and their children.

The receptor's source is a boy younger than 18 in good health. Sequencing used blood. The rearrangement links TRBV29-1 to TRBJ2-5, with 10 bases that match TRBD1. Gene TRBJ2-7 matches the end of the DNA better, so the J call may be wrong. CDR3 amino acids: CSVDPGQGPYEQYF. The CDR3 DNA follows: TGCAGCGTGGATCCGGGACAGGGGCCCTACGAGCAGTACTTC.